This T cell receptor beta chain is from a study of blood T cell repertoires in COVID-19. Study information: Material from acute and convalescent COVID-19 was sourced from the United States, Italy and Spain. T cells, B-cell-depleted T cells, or PBMCs provided the cDNA or gDNA that served as material.

The trim removed 4 bases at V and 2 bases at J, leaving 6 bases unmatched. The CDR3 totals 14 residues. Germline V gene sequence: CDR1 SGHDT, CDR2 YYEEEE. Sequencing used immunoSEQ multiplex PCR; TCRdb keeps in-frame clones, though not all of them. The sample has about 240,000 clones, 75% to 85% seen once. The rearrangement uses TRBV5-6 and TRBJ2-7, with 7 bases identical to TRBD1. Source material: peripheral blood. The clonotype was recovered from a woman in her fifties or sixties with active or convalescent COVID-19. The CDR3 is CASSPTGYTYEQYF. In DNA, the CDR3 is TGTGCCAGCAGCCCGACAGGGTACACCTACGAGCAGTACTTC.